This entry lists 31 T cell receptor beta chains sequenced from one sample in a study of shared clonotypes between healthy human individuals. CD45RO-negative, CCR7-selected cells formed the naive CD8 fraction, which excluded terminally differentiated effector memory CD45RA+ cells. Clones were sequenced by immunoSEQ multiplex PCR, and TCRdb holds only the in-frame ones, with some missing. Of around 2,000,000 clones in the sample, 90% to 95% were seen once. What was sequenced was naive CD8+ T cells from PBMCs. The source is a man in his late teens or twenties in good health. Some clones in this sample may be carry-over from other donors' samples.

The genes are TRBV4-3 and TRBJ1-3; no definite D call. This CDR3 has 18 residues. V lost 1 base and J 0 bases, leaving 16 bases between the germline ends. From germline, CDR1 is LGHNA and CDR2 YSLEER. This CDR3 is CASSQVFQPRNSGNTIYF. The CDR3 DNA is TGCGCCAGCAGCCAAGTATTCCAGCCACGGAACTCTGGAAACACCATATATTTT.

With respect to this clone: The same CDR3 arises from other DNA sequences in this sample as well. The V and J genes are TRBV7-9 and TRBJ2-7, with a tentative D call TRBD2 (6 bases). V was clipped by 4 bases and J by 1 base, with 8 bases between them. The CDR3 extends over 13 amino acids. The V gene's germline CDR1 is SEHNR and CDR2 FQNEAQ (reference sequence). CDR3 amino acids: CASSSTSSYEQYF. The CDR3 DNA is TGTGCCAGCAGCTCGACTAGTTCCTACGAGCAGTACTTC.

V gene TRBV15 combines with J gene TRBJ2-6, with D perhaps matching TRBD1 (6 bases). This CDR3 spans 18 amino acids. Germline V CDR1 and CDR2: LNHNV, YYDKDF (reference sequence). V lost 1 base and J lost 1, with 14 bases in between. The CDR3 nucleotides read TGTGCCACCAGCAGAGCGCCAGGGGTATTGTCTGGGGCCAACGTCCTGACTTTC. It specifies CATSRAPGVLSGANVLTF.

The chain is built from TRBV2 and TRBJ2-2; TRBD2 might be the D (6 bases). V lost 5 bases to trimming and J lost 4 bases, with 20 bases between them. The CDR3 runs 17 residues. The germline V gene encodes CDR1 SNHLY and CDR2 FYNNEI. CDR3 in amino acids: CASSTSPGLSTTGELFF. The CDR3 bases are TGTGCCAGCAGTACTAGCCCGGGGCTCAGCACCACCGGGGAGCTGTTTTTT.

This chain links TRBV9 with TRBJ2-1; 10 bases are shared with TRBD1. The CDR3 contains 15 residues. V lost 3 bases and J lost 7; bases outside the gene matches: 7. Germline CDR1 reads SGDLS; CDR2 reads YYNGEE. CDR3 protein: CASSARQGAGNEQFF. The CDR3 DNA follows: TGTGCCAGCAGCGCCAGACAGGGGGCCGGGAATGAGCAGTTCTTC.

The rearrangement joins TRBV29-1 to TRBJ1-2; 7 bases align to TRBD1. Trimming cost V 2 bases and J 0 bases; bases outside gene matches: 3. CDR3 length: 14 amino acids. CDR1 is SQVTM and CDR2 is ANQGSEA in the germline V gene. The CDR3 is CSVERGQTNYGYTF. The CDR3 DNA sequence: TGCAGCGTTGAAAGGGGACAGACTAACTATGGCTACACCTTC. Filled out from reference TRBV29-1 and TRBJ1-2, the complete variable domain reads SAVISQKPSRDICQRGTSLTIQCQVDSQVTMMFWYRQQPGQSLTLIATANQGSEATYESGFVIDKFPISRPNLTFSTLTVSNMSPEDSSIYLCSVERGQTNYGYTFGSGTRLTVV.

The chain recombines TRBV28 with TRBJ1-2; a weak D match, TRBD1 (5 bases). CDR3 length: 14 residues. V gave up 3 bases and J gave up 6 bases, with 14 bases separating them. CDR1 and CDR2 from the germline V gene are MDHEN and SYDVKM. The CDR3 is CASSFSWQGDGYTF. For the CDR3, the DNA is TGTGCCAGCAGTTTCTCGTGGCAGGGTGATGGCTACACCTTC.

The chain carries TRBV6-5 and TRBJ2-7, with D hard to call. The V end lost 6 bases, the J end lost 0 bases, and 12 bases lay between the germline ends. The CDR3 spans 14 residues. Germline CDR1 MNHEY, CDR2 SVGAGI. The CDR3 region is CASSLDRYSYEQYF. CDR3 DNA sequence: TGTGCCAGCAGCCTCGACCGTTACTCCTACGAGCAGTACTTC.

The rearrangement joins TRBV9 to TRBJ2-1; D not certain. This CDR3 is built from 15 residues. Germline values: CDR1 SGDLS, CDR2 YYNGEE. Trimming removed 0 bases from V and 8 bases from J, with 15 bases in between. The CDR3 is CASSVAGMLVDEQFF. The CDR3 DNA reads TGTGCCAGCAGCGTAGCTGGGATGTTGGTCGATGAGCAGTTCTTC.

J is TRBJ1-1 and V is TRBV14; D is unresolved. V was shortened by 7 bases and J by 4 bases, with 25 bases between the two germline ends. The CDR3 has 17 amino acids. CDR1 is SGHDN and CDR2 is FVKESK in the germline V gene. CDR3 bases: TGTGCCAGCAAGGACCCGCGGTTAGGGAATTCGGGCACTGAAGCTTTCTTT. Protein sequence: CASKDPRLGNSGTEAFF.

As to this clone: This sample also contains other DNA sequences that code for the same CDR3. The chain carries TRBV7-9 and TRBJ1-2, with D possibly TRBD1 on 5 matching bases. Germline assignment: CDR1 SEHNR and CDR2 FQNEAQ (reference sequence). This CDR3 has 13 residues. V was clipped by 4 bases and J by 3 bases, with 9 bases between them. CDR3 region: CASSSGGDYGYTF. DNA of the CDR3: TGTGCCAGCAGCTCGGGGGGAGACTATGGCTACACCTTC.

DNA for the CDR3: TGTGCCAGCAGCGTAGGGGCGGCAGGGGGCGGAACTAATGAAAAACTGTTTTTT. It codes for CASSVGAAGGGTNEKLFF. The chain is built from TRBV9 and TRBJ1-4; 8 nucleotides match TRBD1. This CDR3 comprises 18 residues. Germline V gene data show CDR1 as SGDLS and CDR2 as YYNGEE. Trimming cost V 0 bases and J 1 base; bases outside gene matches: 8.

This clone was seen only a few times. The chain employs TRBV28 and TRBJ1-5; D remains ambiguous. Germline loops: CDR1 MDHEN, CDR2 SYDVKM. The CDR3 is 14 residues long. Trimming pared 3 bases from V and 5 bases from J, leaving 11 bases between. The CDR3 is CASSFAANHQPQHF. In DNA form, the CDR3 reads TGTGCCAGCAGTTTTGCAGCTAACCATCAGCCCCAGCATTTT.

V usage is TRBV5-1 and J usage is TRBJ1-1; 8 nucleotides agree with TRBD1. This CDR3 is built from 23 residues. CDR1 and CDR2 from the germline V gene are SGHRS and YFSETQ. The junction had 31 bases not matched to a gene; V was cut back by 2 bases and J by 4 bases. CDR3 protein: CASSFGYRFDLLSTGGLGTEAFF. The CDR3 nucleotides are TGCGCCAGCAGCTTCGGGTATAGATTCGACTTGCTTTCTACAGGGGGATTGGGCACTGAAGCTTTCTTT.

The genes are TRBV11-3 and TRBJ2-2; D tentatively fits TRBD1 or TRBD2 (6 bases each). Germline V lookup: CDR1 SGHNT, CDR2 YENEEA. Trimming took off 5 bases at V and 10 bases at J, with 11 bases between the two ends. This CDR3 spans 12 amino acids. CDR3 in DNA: TGTGCCAGCAGCCAAAGGGGGGTGGAGCTGTTTTTT. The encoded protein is CASSQRGVELFF.

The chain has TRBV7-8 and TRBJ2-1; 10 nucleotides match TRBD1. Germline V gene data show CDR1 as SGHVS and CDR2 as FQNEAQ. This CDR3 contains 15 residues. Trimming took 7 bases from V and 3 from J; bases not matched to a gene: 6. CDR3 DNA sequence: TGTGCCAGCACCATCCGGGACAGGGGCTACAATGAGCAGTTCTTC. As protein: CASTIRDRGYNEQFF.

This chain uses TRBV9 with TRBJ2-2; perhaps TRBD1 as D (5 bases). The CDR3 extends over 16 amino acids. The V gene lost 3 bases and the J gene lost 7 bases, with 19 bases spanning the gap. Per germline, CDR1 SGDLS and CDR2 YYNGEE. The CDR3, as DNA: TGTGCCAGCAGCGCCCAGCCTGGGGCGATCGTCGGGGAGCTGTTTTTT. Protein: CASSAQPGAIVGELFF.

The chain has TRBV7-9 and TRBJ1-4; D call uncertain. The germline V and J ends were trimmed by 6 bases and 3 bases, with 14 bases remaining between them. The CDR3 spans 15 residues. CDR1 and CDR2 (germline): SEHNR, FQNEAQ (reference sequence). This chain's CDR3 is CASSPEDGPNEKLFF. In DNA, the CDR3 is TGTGCCAGCAGTCCAGAAGACGGACCTAATGAAAAACTGTTTTTT.

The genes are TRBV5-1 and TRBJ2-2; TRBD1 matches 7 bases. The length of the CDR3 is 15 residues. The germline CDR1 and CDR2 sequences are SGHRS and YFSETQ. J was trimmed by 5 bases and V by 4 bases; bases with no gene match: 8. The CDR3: CASSKDRVGTGELFF. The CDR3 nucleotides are TGCGCCAGCAGCAAAGACAGGGTAGGGACCGGGGAGCTGTTTTTT.

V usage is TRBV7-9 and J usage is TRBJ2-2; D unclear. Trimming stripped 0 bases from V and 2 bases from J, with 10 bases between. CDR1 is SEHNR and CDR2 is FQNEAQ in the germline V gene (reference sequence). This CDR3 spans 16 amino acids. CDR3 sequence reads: CASSLAPGYNTGELFF. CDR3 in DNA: TGTGCCAGCAGCTTAGCCCCTGGTTACAACACCGGGGAGCTGTTTTTT.

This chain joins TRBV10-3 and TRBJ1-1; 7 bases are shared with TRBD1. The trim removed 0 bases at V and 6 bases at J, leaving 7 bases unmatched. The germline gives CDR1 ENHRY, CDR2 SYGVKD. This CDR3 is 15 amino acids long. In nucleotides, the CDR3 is TGTGCCATCAGTGAGTCGAAGGGGGCGGCCCCTGAAGCTTTCTTT. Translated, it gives CAISESKGAAPEAFF.

The DNA of the CDR3 is TGTGCCAGCAGCCCGCGGACAGCCTACCCCTACAATGAGCAGTTCTTC. This translates into CASSPRTAYPYNEQFF. The chain employs TRBV11-2 and TRBJ2-1; tentative D call: TRBD1 (6 bases). In germline, CDR1 is SGHAT, CDR2 FQNNGV. Trimming cost V 5 bases and J 2 bases, with 16 bases left between them. The CDR3 spans 16 residues.

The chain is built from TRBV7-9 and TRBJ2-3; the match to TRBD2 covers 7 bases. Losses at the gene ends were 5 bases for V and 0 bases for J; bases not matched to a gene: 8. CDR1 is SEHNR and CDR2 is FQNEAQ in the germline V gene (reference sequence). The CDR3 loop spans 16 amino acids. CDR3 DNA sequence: TGTGCCAGCAGCGCGCACGGCGGGGGTAGCACAGATACGCAGTATTTT. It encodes CASSAHGGGSTDTQYF.

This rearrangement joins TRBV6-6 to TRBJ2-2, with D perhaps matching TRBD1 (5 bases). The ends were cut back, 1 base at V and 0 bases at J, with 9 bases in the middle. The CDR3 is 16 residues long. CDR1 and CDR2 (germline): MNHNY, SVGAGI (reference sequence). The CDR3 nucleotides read TGTGCCAGCAGTTACTTACAGGCGACGAACACCGGGGAGCTGTTTTTT. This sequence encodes CASSYLQATNTGELFF.

DNA for the CDR3: TGTGCCAGCGGTCTAGCGGGAGATCAGGAGCAGTTCTTC. Protein product: CASGLAGDQEQFF. V is TRBV28 and J is TRBJ2-1; 10 bases agree with TRBD2. The germline gives CDR1 MDHEN, CDR2 SYDVKM. The CDR3 runs 13 residues. Trimming took 8 bases from V and 10 from J; bases not matched to a gene: 8.

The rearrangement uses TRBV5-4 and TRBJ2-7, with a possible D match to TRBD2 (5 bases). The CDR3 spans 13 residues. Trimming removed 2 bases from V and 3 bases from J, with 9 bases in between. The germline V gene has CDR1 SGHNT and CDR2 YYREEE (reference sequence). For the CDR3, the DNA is TGTGCCAGCAGCTTCGGGGTAGGCTACGAGCAGTACTTC. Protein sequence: CASSFGVGYEQYF.

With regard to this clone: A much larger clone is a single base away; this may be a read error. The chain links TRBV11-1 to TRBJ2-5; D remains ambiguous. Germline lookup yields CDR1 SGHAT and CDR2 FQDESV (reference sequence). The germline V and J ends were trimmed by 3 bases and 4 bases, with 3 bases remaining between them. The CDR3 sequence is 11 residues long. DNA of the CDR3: TGTGCCAGCAGCTTGGGAGAGACCCAGTACTTC. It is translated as CASSLGETQYF.

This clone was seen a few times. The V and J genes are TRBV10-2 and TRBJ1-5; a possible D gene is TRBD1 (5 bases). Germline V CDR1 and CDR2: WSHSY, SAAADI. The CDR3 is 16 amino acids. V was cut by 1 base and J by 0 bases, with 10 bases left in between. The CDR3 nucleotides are TGCGCCAGCAGTGAGTTGACTGGGGGTAGCAATCAGCCCCAGCATTTT. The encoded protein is CASSELTGGSNQPQHF.

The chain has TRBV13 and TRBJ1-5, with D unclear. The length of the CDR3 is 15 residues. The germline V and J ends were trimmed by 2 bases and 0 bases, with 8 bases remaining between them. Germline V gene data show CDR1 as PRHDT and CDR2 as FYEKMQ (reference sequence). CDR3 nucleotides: TGTGCCAGCAGCTTACGGGGAGATAGCAATCAGCCCCAGCATTTT. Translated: CASSLRGDSNQPQHF.

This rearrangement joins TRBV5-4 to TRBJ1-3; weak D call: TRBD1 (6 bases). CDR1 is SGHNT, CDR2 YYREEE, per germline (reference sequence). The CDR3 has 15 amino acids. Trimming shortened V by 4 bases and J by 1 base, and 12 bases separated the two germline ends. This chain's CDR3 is CASSRTGRSGNTIYF. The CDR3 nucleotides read TGTGCCAGCAGCCGAACAGGGAGATCTGGAAACACCATATATTTT.

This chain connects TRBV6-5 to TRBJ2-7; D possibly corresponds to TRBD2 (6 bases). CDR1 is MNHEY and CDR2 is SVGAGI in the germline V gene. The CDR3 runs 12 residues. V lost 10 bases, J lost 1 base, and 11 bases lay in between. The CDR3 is CATLAGSYEQYF. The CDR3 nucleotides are TGTGCCACCTTGGCGGGGTCCTACGAGCAGTACTTC.